The 10 T cell receptor beta chains reported below all come from one sample, sequenced in a study of response to subunit inactivated influenza vaccine. TCRdb re-called the RT-PCR reads with MiXCR, one entry per CDR3 protein. This table has approximately 700,000 distinct CDR3 sequences, roughly 13% appearing once. The sequenced sample was PBMCs from blood, obtained around 14 days before vaccination. The receptors were sampled from a man aged 50-60 years who received an inactivated influenza vaccine.

The chain is built from TRBV5-1 and TRBJ2-7; D assignment may be TRBD1 or TRBD2 (5 bases each). V lost 0 bases and J lost 2, with 15 bases in between. Germline V CDR1 and CDR2: SGHRS, YFSETQ. The CDR3 spans 16 residues. CDR3 in DNA: TGCGCCAGCAGCTTGGCCTTCGGGACCGATACCTACGAGCAGTACTTC. Protein sequence: CASSLAFGTDTYEQYF.

This clonotype appeared many times. The chain employs TRBV10-3 and TRBJ1-1, with D uncertain. The CDR3 contains 13 residues. Trimming shortened V by 7 bases and J by 4 bases, and 13 bases separated the two germline ends. Germline CDR1 is ENHRY and CDR2 is SYGVKD. The CDR3 loop reads CAIMGLSPTEAFF. Written as DNA, the CDR3 is TGTGCCATCATGGGTCTAAGTCCCACTGAAGCTTTCTTT.

The rearrangement uses TRBV3-1 and TRBJ2-2, with D unclear. V was clipped by 3 bases and J by 4 bases, with 6 bases between them. The CDR3 runs 13 residues. Germline assignment: CDR1 LGHDT and CDR2 YNNKEL (reference sequence). This CDR3 reads CASSHSSTGELFF. The DNA of the CDR3 is TGTGCCAGCAGCCACAGTAGCACCGGGGAGCTGTTTTTT.

V and J are TRBV5-4 and TRBJ2-5; the D gene is possibly TRBD2 (5 bases). V was cut by 0 bases and J by 5 bases, with 14 bases left in between. This CDR3 region has 15 residues. The germline V gene encodes CDR1 SGHNT and CDR2 YYREEE (reference sequence). CDR3 coding DNA: TGTGCCAGCAGCTTGGCGGGATCGGGGAGTGAGACCCAGTACTTC. This sequence encodes CASSLAGSGSETQYF.

The table lists this clonotype with many counts. V and J are TRBV12-3 or TRBV12-4 and TRBJ1-6; the match to TRBD1 covers 9 bases. V was pared by 7 bases and J by 9 bases, with 7 bases of the junction left unmatched. The length of the CDR3 is 14 residues. CDR3 sequence (DNA): TGTGCCAGCACCATCCTGGGACAGGGTTCACCCCTCCACTTT. Encoded protein: CASTILGQGSPLHF.

This rearrangement joins TRBV15 to TRBJ2-7, with D maybe TRBD1 (7 bases). The germline gives CDR1 LNHNV, CDR2 YYDKDF (reference sequence). The CDR3 consists of 14 residues. V lost 5 bases, J lost 0 bases, and 11 bases lay in between. In nucleotides, the CDR3 is TGTGCCACCAGCGGCGGGGACAGCTCCTACGAGCAGTACTTC. Its protein is CATSGGDSSYEQYF.

The J gene is TRBJ2-3, the V gene TRBV7-9; 7 bases match TRBD2. The CDR3 loop spans 15 amino acids. V gave up 0 bases and J gave up 6 bases; unmatched junction bases: 6. Germline values: CDR1 SEHNR, CDR2 FQNEAQ (reference sequence). This chain's CDR3 is CASSLASGTGDTQYF. CDR3 in DNA: TGTGCCAGCAGCTTAGCGAGCGGGACCGGCGATACGCAGTATTTT.

The rearrangement uses TRBV12-3 or TRBV12-4 and TRBJ1-2; the D gene is possibly TRBD1 (5 bases). The CDR3 contains 14 residues. The germline V and J ends were trimmed by 4 bases and 4 bases, with 13 bases remaining between them. The CDR3 region is CASSSTGSSYGYTF. The CDR3 bases are TGTGCCAGCAGTTCCACAGGCTCTAGCTATGGCTACACCTTC.

The chain links TRBV11-2 to TRBJ1-6; no clear D. The germline V gene encodes CDR1 SGHAT and CDR2 FQNNGV. V lost 3 bases and J 12 bases, leaving 12 bases between the germline ends. There are 13 residues in the CDR3. CDR3 nucleotide sequence: TGTGCCAGCAGCTTGGACCTAAGAGGACCCCTCCACTTT. Translated: CASSLDLRGPLHF.

This clonotype was counted a few times. The chain combines TRBV5-1 with TRBJ2-3; TRBD1 agrees at 9 bases. The germline V gene encodes CDR1 SGHRS and CDR2 YFSETQ. V lost 0 bases and J lost 4; bases outside the gene matches: 3. This CDR3 has 15 residues. As DNA, the CDR3 is TGCGCCAGCAGCTTGGATGGGACAGGGTCAGATACGCAGTATTTT. Its protein product is CASSLDGTGSDTQYF.